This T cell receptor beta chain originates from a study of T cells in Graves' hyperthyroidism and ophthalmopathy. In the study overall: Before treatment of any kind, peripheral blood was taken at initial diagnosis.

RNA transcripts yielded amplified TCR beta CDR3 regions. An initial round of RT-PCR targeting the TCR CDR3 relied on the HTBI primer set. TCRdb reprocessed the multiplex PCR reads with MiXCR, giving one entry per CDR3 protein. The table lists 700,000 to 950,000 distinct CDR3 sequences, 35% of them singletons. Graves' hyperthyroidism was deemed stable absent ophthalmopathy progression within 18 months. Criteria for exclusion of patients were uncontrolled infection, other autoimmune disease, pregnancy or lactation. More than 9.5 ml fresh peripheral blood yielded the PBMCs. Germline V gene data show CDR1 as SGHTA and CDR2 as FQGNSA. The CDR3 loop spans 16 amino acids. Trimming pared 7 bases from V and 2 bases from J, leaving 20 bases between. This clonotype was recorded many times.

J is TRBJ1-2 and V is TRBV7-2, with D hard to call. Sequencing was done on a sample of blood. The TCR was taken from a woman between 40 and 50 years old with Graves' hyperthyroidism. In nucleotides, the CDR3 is TGTGCCAGCACCCTTTCCCTGATCGACAAGAACTATGGCTACACCTTC. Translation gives CASTLSLIDKNYGYTF.